These T cell receptor beta chains were read from a single sample in a study of T cells in Graves' hyperthyroidism and ophthalmopathy. TCRdb reprocessed the multiplex PCR reads with MiXCR, giving one entry per CDR3 protein. Of fewer than 450,000 distinct CDR3 sequences in the sample, 11% to 15% were seen once. The sample taken for sequencing was blood. These receptors were taken from a man aged 45-65 years with Graves' ophthalmopathy. Each CDR3 is given with its conserved first and last residue. A D gene is named only where the DNA matches it firmly.

d_call	v_call	cdr3_aa
.	TRBV12-3/TRBV12-4	CASSFADSNQPQHF
.	TRBV6-1	CASSGSIGQYF
TRBD1	TRBV12-3/TRBV12-4	CASSPRQGGQHNEQFF
TRBD2	TRBV30	CAWKVSGLAGSEQFF
TRBD1	TRBV6-1	CASRAGQGTYEQYF
TRBD1	TRBV3-1	CASSQLTGSQTSPLHF
.	TRBV2	CASSEGSSYEQYF
TRBD1	TRBV5-1	CASSLDRANNEQFF
TRBD2	TRBV3-1	CASSQSVGSGRSYEQYF
.	TRBV6-1	CATRGDRRSYTSTDTQYF
.	TRBV24-1	CATSDFTTSSPDTQYF
.	TRBV11-3	CASTNGRSTDTQYF
TRBD2	TRBV5-4	CASSFASGNTGELFF
TRBD2	TRBV29-1	CSAREQGSGANVLTF
.	TRBV12-3/TRBV12-4	CASSSTLTGETQYF
.	TRBV6-1	CASSSDVGLYEQYF
TRBD1	TRBV18	CASSPDRSSYEQYF
TRBD2	TRBV12-3/TRBV12-4	CASSHMGLANTGELFF
.	TRBV5-6	CASSPGGGSGYGYTF
.	TRBV2	CASSDRLPSYNEQFF
.	TRBV2	CASSDSRGANEKLFF
TRBD1	TRBV12-3/TRBV12-4	CASKMGTAEANSPLHF
.	TRBV27	CASSFLGTSYGYTF
.	TRBV18	CASSPSPGGYTF
.	TRBV30	CACRDNHYEQYF
.	TRBV20-1	CSAREMVYLNEQFF
TRBD2	TRBV19	CASSIGLAGGNSEQFF
.	TRBV5-4	CASSLDRSPYGYTF
.	TRBV4-1	CASSQVEAAETQYF
.	TRBV6-1	CASWGAGVEAFF
.	TRBV6-1	CASRAPSGNTIYF
.	TRBV28	CASSYSVYEQYF
TRBD1	TRBV5-1	CASRLPGPQGSPLHF
.	TRBV3-1	CASSQEVGSREFQQFF
.	TRBV20-1	CSATKVNEQFF
.	TRBV5-1	CASSPATLLYEQYF
.	TRBV3-1	CASSPIEGTAHKNIQYF
.	TRBV6-1	CASRTRAGLSNQPQHF
TRBD2	TRBV20-1	CSARDETSGIETQYF
TRBD1	TRBV5-1	CASRNTGGGETQYF
TRBD1	TRBV5-5	CASSPPTGSVYGYTF
TRBD2	TRBV12-3/TRBV12-4	CASSLTSGTSGYRTYF
.	TRBV11-2	CASSTPLAGRNTGELFF
TRBD1	TRBV11-2	CASSLPGQGTNSPLHF
.	TRBV5-1	CASHKLPANEQFF
.	TRBV7-9	CASSFSSGGYEQYF
TRBD1	TRBV12-3/TRBV12-4	CASSTFIGGRGPNYGYTF
TRBD1	TRBV6-6	CASSYRGQGDNSPLHF
.	TRBV20-1	CSAIVLEGNQPQHF
TRBD1	TRBV5-1	CASSLGQGRAFF